The 22 T cell receptor beta chains below all came from one sample that was sequenced in a study of sequential checkpoint blockade in melanoma. Clones were sequenced by immunoSEQ multiplex PCR, and TCRdb holds only the in-frame ones, with some missing. The table lists some 2,300 clones, 25% to 30% of them singletons, with about 10% in the top ten. Treatment of the sample: randomized to nivolumab then ipilimumab (arm A) or the reverse (arm B). Sample: tumor tissue (inferred from file names), taken from a patient given nivolumab and ipilimumab in sequence. Receptor source: a human donor with melanoma.

Judged by abundance, this clone is medium-sized. The chain uses TRBV11-3 and TRBJ2-1, with TRBD2 matching 7 bases. The germline V gene has CDR1 SGHNT and CDR2 YENEEA. The CDR3 runs 14 residues. The V segment lost 7 bases and the J segment 5 bases; nucleotides outside the gene matches: 8. CDR3 bases: TGTGCCAGCAAGCGTCTAGCGGATAACAATGAGCAGTTCTTC. This gives the protein CASKRLADNNEQFF. Combining the CDR3 with reference TRBV11-3 and TRBJ2-1 gives the whole variable domain EAGVVQSPRYKIIEKKQPVAFWCNPISGHNTLYWYLQNLGQGPELLIRYENEEAVDDSQLPKDRFSAERLKGVDSTLKIQPAELGDSAVYLCASKRLADNNEQFFGPGTRLTVL.

This clone counts as medium-sized (0.01 to 0.1%). This chain connects TRBV6-8 to TRBJ1-1; 7 nucleotides align to TRBD1. Germline trimming cut 10 bases from V and 2 bases from J; bases unmatched to any gene: 10. Germline CDR1 is MNHGY and CDR2 is SAAAGT. This CDR3 has 14 residues. CDR3 bases: TGTGCCACCCAGACGGGACAGAAAAACACTGAAGCTTTCTTT. The encoded protein is CATQTGQKNTEAFF.

The chain employs TRBV9 and TRBJ2-7; D is ambiguous. V lost 4 bases and J lost 3, with 11 bases in between. Per germline, CDR1 SGDLS and CDR2 YYNGEE. There are 13 residues in the CDR3. CDR3 coding DNA: TGTGCCAGCAGCCCACAACTAAACTACGAGCAGTACTTC. The encoded protein is CASSPQLNYEQYF.

By share of the sample, this clone is medium-sized. The chain has TRBV11-3 and TRBJ1-5, with a weak D call TRBD1 (5 bases). V dropped 3 bases and J dropped 7 bases, with 16 bases sitting between them. The germline V gene encodes CDR1 SGHNT and CDR2 YENEEA. This CDR3 is 15 amino acids long. The chain's CDR3 is CASSLLSREAQPQHF. In DNA form, the CDR3 reads TGTGCCAGCAGCTTGCTTTCCAGGGAGGCACAGCCCCAGCATTTT.

This clone appeared a few times. V usage is TRBV6-8 and J usage is TRBJ2-5; TRBD2 might be the D (5 bases). Per germline, CDR1 MNHGY and CDR2 SAAAGT. This CDR3 spans 14 amino acids. V dropped 5 bases and J dropped 5 bases, with 15 bases sitting between them. The CDR3 protein is CASSENPTGETQYF. The CDR3 bases are TGTGCCAGCAGTGAGAACCCAACGGGGGAGACCCAGTACTTC.

The chain couples TRBV18 to TRBJ1-2, with 7 bases fitting TRBD1. Germline V lookup: CDR1 KGHSH, CDR2 LQKENI. The CDR3 consists of 14 residues. Losses at the gene ends were 2 bases for V and 5 bases for J; bases not matched to a gene: 5. The CDR3 DNA is TGTGCCAGCTCACCAGGGGGACAGAGTTATGGCTACACCTTC. Protein product: CASSPGGQSYGYTF.

A few counts support this clone. The chain carries TRBV6-8 and TRBJ2-5; D might be TRBD2 (6 bases). The CDR3 is 17 amino acids. CDR1 and CDR2 from the germline V gene are MNHGY and SAAAGT. Trimming took off 6 bases at V and 5 bases at J, with 25 bases between the two ends. The CDR3 reads CASRLDRGRDWKETQYF. The CDR3 nucleotides are TGTGCCAGCAGACTAGACCGAGGCAGGGACTGGAAGGAGACCCAGTACTTC.

This clone was observed at least ten times. The chain recombines TRBV11-3 with TRBJ2-5; TRBD2 aligns across 10 bases. Unmatched junction bases numbered 6, after V lost 5 bases and J lost 6 bases. The CDR3 extends over 14 amino acids. The germline V gene has CDR1 SGHNT and CDR2 YENEEA. DNA of the CDR3: TGTGCCAGCAGCGCCGGGACTAGCGAAAAGACCCAGTACTTC. This codes for CASSAGTSEKTQYF.

This clone was observed a few times. The chain carries TRBV30 and TRBJ1-2; D is undetermined. The V and J ends lost 0 bases and 2 bases respectively, with 13 bases between them. CDR1 GTSNPN and CDR2 SVGIG come from the germline V gene (reference sequence). There are 15 residues in the CDR3. The CDR3 is CAWSVEGFHNYGYTF. In DNA form, the CDR3 reads TGTGCCTGGAGTGTTGAAGGTTTTCACAACTATGGCTACACCTTC. Variable domain in full (rest from reference TRBV30 and TRBJ1-2): SQTIHQWPATLVQPVGSPLSLECTVEGTSNPNLYWYRQAAGRGLQLLFYSVGIGQISSEVPQNLSASRPQDRQFILSSKKLLLSDSGFYLCAWSVEGFHNYGYTFGSGTRLTVV.

Only one count was recorded for this clone. The chain recombines TRBV29-1 with TRBJ1-2; D remains ambiguous. Germline V gene data show CDR1 as SQVTM and CDR2 as ANQGSEA. Trimming removed 4 bases from V and 5 bases from J, with 14 bases in between. This CDR3 is built from 13 residues. The CDR3 loop is CSVGEKFGYGYTF. CDR3 DNA: TGCAGCGTTGGGGAGAAATTTGGGTATGGCTACACCTTC.

By sample share, this clone is medium-sized. The chain recombines TRBV11-3 with TRBJ2-3; no clear D gene. Germline CDR1 reads SGHNT; CDR2 reads YENEEA. V was pared by 2 bases and J by 2 bases, with 8 bases between. The CDR3 consists of 14 residues. CDR3 sequence: CASSLISTTDTQYF. CDR3 coding DNA: TGTGCCAGCAGCTTAATTAGTACCACAGATACGCAGTATTTT.

The chain combines TRBV12-5 with TRBJ2-7, with TRBD2 matching 8 bases. CDR3 length: 14 amino acids. The J segment lost 3 bases and the V segment lost 0 bases, leaving 1 base of the junction unmatched. Germline assignment: CDR1 LGHNT and CDR2 FRNRAP. The CDR3 DNA reads TGTGCTAGTGGTTTGGTGAGCGGGAGCTACGAGCAGTACTTC. It translates to CASGLVSGSYEQYF.

The chain is built from TRBV6-7 and TRBJ1-1, with D hard to call. TRBV6-7 is an open reading frame, and its role is uncertain. V lost 5 bases and J lost 10, with 11 bases in between. CDR3 length equals 11 residues. In nucleotides, the CDR3 is TGTGCCAGCAGTGAATGGGAGGCAGCTTTCTTT. Translated, it gives CASSEWEAAFF.

This clone was observed a few times. The chain carries TRBV12-5 and TRBJ2-1; TRBD1 aligns across 9 bases. There are 16 residues in the CDR3. Germline-derived CDR1 and CDR2 are LGHNT and FRNRAP. The J segment lost 5 bases and the V segment lost 5 bases, leaving 10 bases of the junction unmatched. The CDR3 sequence is CASGPGGQGNNNEQFF. The CDR3 DNA is TGTGCTAGTGGTCCCGGGGGACAGGGTAATAACAATGAGCAGTTCTTC.

This clone is judged medium-sized. The V call is TRBV11-3, the J call TRBJ2-1; D is perhaps TRBD1 or TRBD2 (6 bases each). The germline CDR1 and CDR2 sequences are SGHNT and YENEEA. CDR3 length: 14 residues. Deletions cut 7 bases from V and 9 bases from J, with 19 bases between. The DNA for the CDR3 is TGTGCCAGCACCCGGACAGCGGCGGGGCCTGAGCAGTTCTTC. Translated: CASTRTAAGPEQFF.

This clone was observed a few times. Written as DNA, the CDR3 is TGTGCCAGCACCGTGACAGGGGGGGTTACCGGGGAGCTGTTTTTT. Its protein product is CASTVTGGVTGELFF. J is TRBJ2-2 and V is TRBV28, with 9 bases that match TRBD1. Losses at the gene ends were 7 bases for V and 5 bases for J; bases not matched to a gene: 8. From germline, CDR1 is MDHEN and CDR2 SYDVKM. The CDR3 is made up of 15 amino acids.

This clone was detected a few times. The rearrangement links TRBV6-8 to TRBJ1-1; no definite D call. Deletions cut 4 bases from V and 1 base from J, with 4 bases between. In germline, CDR1 is MNHGY, CDR2 SAAAGT. The CDR3 runs to 12 residues. The CDR3 DNA is TGTGCCAGCAGTTTCGGGAACACTGAAGCTTTCTTT. Translation: CASSFGNTEAFF.

DNA of the CDR3: TGTGCCAGCAGCGTAAAGGATGGGGGACATATGATGAACACTGAAGCTTTCTTT. This encodes CASSVKDGGHMMNTEAFF. V and J are TRBV9 and TRBJ1-1; D is perhaps TRBD1 (6 bases). The germline V gene encodes CDR1 SGDLS and CDR2 YYNGEE. The CDR3 spans 18 residues. Trimming left V 1 base short and J 0 bases short, with 19 bases between.

This clone rates as medium-sized. This sequence joins TRBV11-3 and TRBJ2-3, with D uncertain. The CDR3 has 14 amino acids. Germline V gene sequence: CDR1 SGHNT, CDR2 YENEEA. V was cut by 4 bases and J by 1 base, with 9 bases left in between. The CDR3 region has the DNA TGTGCCAGCAGCTGGGATGGGGGCACAGATACGCAGTATTTT. Residues: CASSWDGGTDTQYF.

This clone was counted at least ten times. The chain links TRBV7-6 to TRBJ2-3; TRBD1 aligns across 7 bases. From germline, CDR1 is SGHVS and CDR2 FNYEAQ. The CDR3 runs to 15 residues. V was clipped by 5 bases and J by 1 base; unmatched bases: 6. CDR3: CASSPDRFGTDTQYF. The CDR3 bases are TGTGCCAGCAGCCCGGACAGGTTCGGCACAGATACGCAGTATTTT.

This rearrangement joins TRBV19 to TRBJ1-3, with D unclear. Trimming took 0 bases from V and 3 from J, leaving 9 bases between them. The CDR3 is 15 residues long. Germline V gene sequence: CDR1 LNHDA, CDR2 SQIVND (reference sequence). The CDR3 region is CASSIDQAGGNTIYF. CDR3 DNA: TGTGCCAGTAGTATAGATCAAGCAGGTGGAAACACCATATATTTT.

V usage is TRBV5-1 and J usage is TRBJ1-1; possible D gene TRBD1, 6 bases. Germline V gives CDR1 SGHRS, CDR2 YFSETQ. The V end lost 2 bases, the J end lost 3 bases, and 17 bases lay between the germline ends. The CDR3 is 16 residues long. The CDR3 region is CASSFTKSRGYTEAFF. DNA of the CDR3: TGCGCCAGCAGCTTTACCAAATCCAGGGGTTACACTGAAGCTTTCTTT. Combining the CDR3 with reference TRBV5-1 and TRBJ1-1 gives the whole variable domain KAGVTQTPRYLIKTRGQQVTLSCSPISGHRSVSWYQQTPGQGLQFLFEYFSETQRNKGNFPGRFSGRQFSNSRSEMNVSTLELGDSALYLCASSFTKSRGYTEAFFGQGTRLTVV.